Presented here are 13 T cell receptor beta chains from one specimen sequenced in a study of tumor and adjacent non-tumor tissue in lung cancer. Three rounds of nested PCR, following a modified ARM-PCR protocol, produced the TCRbeta library. TCRdb used MiXCR to reprocess the multiplex PCR reads, holding one entry per CDR3 protein. Of almost 75,000 distinct CDR3 sequences listed, under 70% are singletons. No cell sorting was done before RNA was extracted from the tissue. This non-tumor lung sample came from over 3 cm beyond the tumor edge. The sequenced sample was distant non-tumor lung tissue. Source of these receptors: a woman in her forties or fifties with non-small cell lung cancer.

This rearrangement joins TRBV4-2 to TRBJ1-2; D is unclear. V lost 0 bases to trimming and J lost 5 bases, with 13 bases between them. Germline CDR1 LGHNA, CDR2 YNFKEQ. CDR3 size: 15 residues. The chain's CDR3 is CASSQDDRSRYGYTF. DNA for the CDR3: TGTGCCAGCAGCCAAGACGATAGGAGTCGGTATGGCTACACCTTC.

Comment on this clonotype: Just one base apart from a much larger clone, this may be a read error. The V call is TRBV29-1, the J call TRBJ2-2; the D call may be TRBD1 or TRBD2 (5 bases each). Germline CDR1 and CDR2: SQVTM and ANQGSEA. This CDR3 is built from 13 residues. CDR3 in amino acids: CSIEGPYTGELFF. Written as DNA, the CDR3 is TGCAGCATTGAGGGGCCTTACACCGGGGAGCTGTTTTTT.

Many counts were recorded for this clonotype. The V gene is TRBV28, the J gene TRBJ1-4; maybe TRBD1 (6 bases). V was cut by 4 bases and J by 13 bases, with 13 bases left in between. The CDR3 loop spans 12 amino acids. Per germline, CDR1 MDHEN and CDR2 SYDVKM. CDR3 bases: TGTGCCAGCAGTTCCGGGACACTCCTACTGTTTTTT. This encodes CASSSGTLLLFF.

This clonotype has ten or more counts. The genes are TRBV11-2 and TRBJ2-3; 16 bases are shared with TRBD2. With V trimmed by 7 bases and J by 6 bases, 13 bases remained unmatched. Germline values: CDR1 SGHAT, CDR2 FQNNGV. CDR3 length: 18 amino acids. The CDR3 DNA reads as TGTGCCAGCAAACCGGGACTAGCGGGAGGGTACGCTCTGGATACGCAGTATTTT. Protein: CASKPGLAGGYALDTQYF.

This rearrangement joins TRBV11-3 to TRBJ2-2, with 8 bases aligning to TRBD1. V was clipped by 3 bases and J by 11 bases; unmatched bases: 14. There are 16 residues in the CDR3. Germline CDR1 reads SGHNT; CDR2 reads YENEEA. The CDR3: CASSFGQGAKFGELFF. CDR3 bases: TGTGCCAGCAGCTTCGGGCAGGGGGCAAAGTTCGGAGAGCTGTTTTTT.

Turning to this clonotype: The junction departs from the called germline gene at one end, perhaps through a read error. The CDR3 loop reads CSVAVNSGRAVETEYF. The CDR3 nucleotides read TGCAGCGTTGCAGTCAATAGTGGGAGGGCCGTGGAGACCGAGTACTTC. The chain recombines TRBV29-1 with TRBJ2-5, with 7 bases lining up with TRBD2. The CDR3 extends over 16 amino acids. Germline values: CDR1 SQVTM, CDR2 ANQGSEA.

In the case of this clonotype: At one end the junction does not follow the germline gene, possibly because of a read error. The chain recombines TRBV20-1 with TRBJ1-6; D remains unclear. The V gene's germline CDR1 is DFQATT and CDR2 SNEGSKA (reference sequence). CDR3 length equals 12 residues. The CDR3 sequence: CSAGSASSPLHF. The CDR3 DNA reads as TGTAGTGCCGGGAGTGCTAGTTCACCCCTCCACTTT.

As to this clonotype: A much larger clone is a single base away; this may be a read error. The chain joins TRBV20-1 to TRBJ2-5; D gene uncertain. Germline V CDR1 and CDR2: DFQATT, SNEGSKA (reference sequence). The ends were cut back, 0 bases at V and 5 bases at J, with 19 bases in the middle. The length of the CDR3 is 16 residues. The CDR3, as DNA: TGCAGTGCTAGAGAAACCCTTAAGGGTTCCAGGGAGACCCAGTACTTC. Protein sequence: CSARETLKGSRETQYF.

A word on this clonotype: The junction departs from germline at one end; a sequencing error may be responsible. The chain links TRBV11-2 to TRBJ2-1, with D tentatively TRBD1 (5 bases). The CDR3 spans 12 residues. Germline V gives CDR1 SGHAT, CDR2 FQNNGV. CDR3 region: CTSTLLDNEQFF. As DNA, the CDR3 is TGTACCAGCACCCTATTGGACAATGAACAGTTCTTC.

This clonotype was detected a few times. The CDR3 does not close with the conserved phenylalanine or tryptophan, likely indicating a read error. This CDR3 reads CASSPLAGGISYEQYL. CDR3 sequence (DNA): TGTGCCAGCAGCCCACTTGCGGGTGGAATCTCCTACGAGCAGTACCTC. The chain links TRBV11-2 to TRBJ2-7; the D gene is possibly TRBD2 (5 bases). CDR1 is SGHAT, CDR2 FQNNGV, per germline. This CDR3 is built from 16 residues. V shed 5 bases and J shed 0 bases, with 17 bases lying between them.

This chain uses TRBV20-1 with TRBJ2-6, with 9 nucleotides matching TRBD1. This CDR3 has 16 residues. Per germline, CDR1 DFQATT and CDR2 SNEGSKA (reference sequence). V was clipped by 4 bases and J by 2 bases; unmatched bases: 6. CDR3 in amino acids: CSAIVTGGAGANVLTF. The CDR3, as DNA: TGCAGTGCTATAGTGACAGGGGGTGCTGGGGCCAACGTCCTGACTTTC.

This clonotype was seen only a few times. Since a much larger clone is just one base distant, this may be a read error. The rearrangement links TRBV11-2 to TRBJ2-3; D may be TRBD1 or TRBD2 (5 bases each). Per germline, CDR1 SGHAT and CDR2 FQNNGV. This CDR3 region has 15 residues. As DNA, the CDR3 is TGTACCAGCGGATTCCAGGGCGGCGGAGCAGATACGCAGTATTTT. Translated, it gives CTSGFQGGGADTQYF.

For this clonotype: One junction end does not reproduce the germline sequence, and a read error may be involved. The rearrangement joins TRBV4-1 to TRBJ2-1; 14 bases fit TRBD2. CDR1 and CDR2 from the germline V gene are MGHRA and YSYEKL. The CDR3 has 14 amino acids. CDR3 bases: TGCGTCAGCAGCCTGGGACTAGCGGGAGACGAGCAGTTCTTC. Protein sequence: CVSSLGLAGDEQFF.